This TCR beta chain was captured in a study of cytomegalovirus exposure and HLA in healthy donors. Only in-frame clones appear in the TCRdb table, and some are missing; sequencing was by immunoSEQ multiplex PCR. The sample yields 80,000 or so clones, 85% to 95% seen once. V was clipped by 0 bases and J by 6 bases; unmatched bases: 6. The CDR3 covers 16 residues. Germline CDR1 reads SGHRS; CDR2 reads YFSETQ. The TCR originated in a woman under 30 in good health and CMV-seronegative. The material sequenced was PBMCs. This chain links TRBV5-1 with TRBJ2-1, with 10 bases identical to TRBD1. This CDR3 reads CASSLVTGGLSNEQFF. The CDR3 DNA reads as TGCGCCAGCAGCTTGGTGACAGGGGGCTTGAGCAATGAGCAGTTCTTC.